This TCR beta chain was identified during a study of cytomegalovirus exposure and HLA in healthy donors. Study summary: Earlier, 150 million to 200 million T cells were analyzed, and 117 million unique TCR beta sequences were found among them. An early data release held 80 million or so unique TCRs from HLA-typed donors. Regarding the study as a whole: The dataset shows that most TCR sequences were rare, while some public TCRs occurred in many donors.

The CDR3 runs to 15 residues. The germline CDR1 and CDR2 sequences are SGHRS and YFSETQ. Trimming stripped 4 bases from V and 0 bases from J, with 13 bases between. Comment on this clone: Its specificity is not known.

The PCR used 60 Vbeta and 13 Jbeta primers. This table comes from immunoSEQ multiplex PCR, and its TCRdb copy is limited to in-frame clones, with some not included. The table records 200,000 to 250,000 clones, 80% to 90% of them present only once. The J gene is TRBJ1-1, the V gene TRBV5-1; the D gene is possibly TRBD1 (5 bases). Sequencing used PBMCs. This clonotype was obtained from a woman aged 18-29 years in good health and CMV-seronegative. The CDR3, as DNA: TGCGCCAGCAGCCCGGGGGGGAAGGTGAACACTGAAGCTTTCTTT. Its protein is CASSPGGKVNTEAFF.